This section outlines one TCR beta chain sequence together with its context. The sample is drawn from a study of blood T cell repertoires in COVID-19. Overall study context: COVID-19 samples from acute and convalescent phases originated in the United States, Italy and Spain. PBMCs, B-cell-depleted T cells, or T cells provided the cDNA or gDNA that made up the material.

Study processing details: Reference gene primer amplification in the assay estimated nucleated cell counts. Sequencing used immunoSEQ multiplex PCR; TCRdb keeps in-frame clones, though not all of them. The V and J calls and the clone size are those of that table, but D and trimming were determined from the DNA. The sample contains some 64,000 clones, roughly three quarters of which appear only once. Germline V gene data show CDR1 as MNHEY and CDR2 as SMNVEV (reference sequence). The CDR3 totals 15 residues. Trimming removed 2 bases at V and 2 bases at J, with 7 bases between. The rearrangement uses TRBV27 and TRBJ2-6; a weak D match, TRBD2 (5 bases). Sequencing was performed on peripheral blood. The TCR originated in a woman in her sixties or seventies with acute or convalescent COVID-19. DNA of the CDR3: TGTGCCAGCAGTTTAACGGGAACTGGGGCCAACGTCCTGACTTTC. Its protein is CASSLTGTGANVLTF.